This T cell receptor (gamma chain) stems from a study of gamma-delta T cells after stem cell transplantation. By its share, this clone is large. The germline V gene has CDR1 VTNTFY and CDR2 YDVSTARD (reference sequence). V shed 0 bases, J shed 3 bases, and the junction held 8 bases outside the gene matches. CDR3 length: 15 residues. With CATT, TCRdb re-called clones from the RT-PCR reads. The table records about 810 gamma-chain clones, 5% to 7% of them present only once. The rearrangement joins TRGV3 to TRGJ1 or TRGJ2. This clonotype was obtained from a human donor. It is not recorded whose cells these are; they may come from a transplant donor. Sequenced: gamma-delta T cells. The CDR3 loop is CATWDRPLGYYKKLF. The CDR3 bases are TGTGCCACCTGGGACAGGCCGTTGGGTTATTATAAGAAACTCTTT.